This entry features one T cell receptor (beta chain) sequence. Primers used in a second PCR of about 7 to 12 cycles were a sample-barcoded 5' primer and a J-beta primer mix. TCRdb reprocessed the 5' RACE reads via MiXCR and lists one record per CDR3 protein. The repertoire holds around 500,000 distinct CDR3 sequences, with 40% to 55% as singletons. The source of the sample is a study of blood T cells in healthy people across ages. The germline V and J ends were trimmed by 6 bases and 0 bases, with 16 bases remaining between them. CDR3 size: 15 residues. Germline V gene lookup returns CDR1 DFQATT and CDR2 SNEGSKA (reference sequence). Investigators took about 9.1 milliliters of peripheral blood from every donor.

The rearrangement uses TRBV20-1 and TRBJ2-3; no reliable D call. Sequences were obtained from blood. This TCR derives from a man older than 75 in good health. The CDR3 loop reads CSAWVARTSTDTQYF. The CDR3 region has the DNA TGCAGTGCCTGGGTGGCGCGTACCAGCACAGATACGCAGTATTTT.